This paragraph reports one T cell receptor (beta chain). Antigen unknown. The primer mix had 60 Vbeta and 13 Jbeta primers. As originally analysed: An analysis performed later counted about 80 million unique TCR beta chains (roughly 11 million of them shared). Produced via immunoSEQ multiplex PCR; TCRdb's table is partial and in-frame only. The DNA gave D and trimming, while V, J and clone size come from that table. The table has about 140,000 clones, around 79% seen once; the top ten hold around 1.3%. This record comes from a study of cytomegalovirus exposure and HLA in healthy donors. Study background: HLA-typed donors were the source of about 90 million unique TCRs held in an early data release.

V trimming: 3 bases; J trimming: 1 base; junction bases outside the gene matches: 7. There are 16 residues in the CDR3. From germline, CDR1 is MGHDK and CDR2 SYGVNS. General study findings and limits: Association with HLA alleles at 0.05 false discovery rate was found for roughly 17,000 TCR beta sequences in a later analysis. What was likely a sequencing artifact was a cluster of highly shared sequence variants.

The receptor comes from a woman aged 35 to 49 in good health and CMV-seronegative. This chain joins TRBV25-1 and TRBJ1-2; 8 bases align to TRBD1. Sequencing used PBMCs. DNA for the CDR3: TGTGCCAGCAGTGACCCAACAGGGGGAAGTAACTATGGCTACACCTTC. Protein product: CASSDPTGGSNYGYTF.